This T cell receptor (beta chain) was found in a study of naive and memory T cell subsets. Two oligonucleotides, mixed equimolar, formed the beta constant-region primer covering TRBC1 and TRBC2. Nested alpha and beta constant-region primers with the SP2 primer drove four PCR rounds on ligated cDNA. Using its own MiXCR run on the UMI-ligation and nested PCR reads, TCRdb lists one record per CDR3 protein. The table lists some 17,000 distinct CDR3 sequences, 8.5% to 9.5% of them singletons. The CDR3 covers 11 residues. Trimming pared 9 bases from V and 4 bases from J, leaving 8 bases between. Germline V gene lookup returns CDR1 SGHVS and CDR2 FQNEAQ. This clonotype was seen only a few times. Antigen specificity is unknown. The study, taken as a whole, reports: In naive cells, over 95% of TCR sequences were seen only once.

The chain combines TRBV7-8 with TRBJ2-3; D uncertain. What was sequenced was central memory CD8+ T cells from blood. The source is a human donor in good health. CDR3 protein: CASGSSDTQYF. CDR3 DNA sequence: TGTGCCAGTGGGTCGTCAGATACGCAGTATTTT.